These 9 T cell receptor beta chains were sequenced from one sample in a study of blood T cell repertoires in COVID-19. Method: immunoSEQ multiplex PCR; TCRdb's copy keeps in-frame clones and lacks some. The data contain about 160,000 clones, roughly 83% of them seen just once; the ten biggest clones take up more than 7%. Sequencing used peripheral blood. These TCRs come from a woman of 80 years or more with active or convalescent COVID-19.

V gene TRBV7-2 combines with J gene TRBJ2-2; TRBD2 agrees at 7 bases. The junction had 15 bases not matched to a gene; V was cut back by 4 bases and J by 1 base. The length of the CDR3 is 19 residues. CDR1 is SGHTA and CDR2 is FQGNSA in the germline V gene. The CDR3 DNA reads as TGTGCCAGCAGCTCAAATTATGGGGGTAGCGGGCTGAACACCGGGGAGCTGTTTTTT. This translates into CASSSNYGGSGLNTGELFF.

The chain uses TRBV5-8 and TRBJ2-5, with 7 bases identical to TRBD1. From germline, CDR1 is SGHTS and CDR2 YDEGEE. The CDR3 extends over 14 amino acids. Germline trimming cut 5 bases from V and 8 bases from J; bases unmatched to any gene: 12. In DNA form, the CDR3 reads TGTGCCAGCAGTGCCGGACAGGCTCAAGGTACCCAGTACTTC. This codes for CASSAGQAQGTQYF.

This chain joins TRBV12-3 or TRBV12-4 and TRBJ1-2, with 7 bases that match TRBD1. This CDR3 is built from 13 residues. V gave up 10 bases and J gave up 4 bases; unmatched junction bases: 9. Here the CDR3 DNA reads TGTGCCACCCAGAGACAGGGAGGCTATGGCTACACCTTC. Its protein product is CATQRQGGYGYTF.

The rearrangement joins TRBV4-1 to TRBJ1-2; D not certain. Germline-derived CDR1 and CDR2 are MGHRA and YSYEKL. Trimming removed 1 base from V and 0 bases from J, with 9 bases in between. The CDR3 contains 15 residues. CDR3 amino acids: CASSQGGGANYGYTF. The DNA of the CDR3 is TGCGCCAGCAGCCAAGGGGGAGGAGCTAACTATGGCTACACCTTC.

This chain uses TRBV9 with TRBJ2-6, with 10 bases fitting TRBD1. V shed 0 bases, J shed 3 bases, and the junction held 3 bases outside the gene matches. CDR3 size: 17 residues. Looked up from germline, CDR1 is SGDLS and CDR2 is YYNGEE. The CDR3 sequence is CASSVAGQGSGANVLTF. DNA of the CDR3: TGTGCCAGCAGCGTAGCGGGACAGGGGAGTGGGGCCAACGTCCTGACTTTC.

CDR3 in DNA: TGCGCCAGCAGCTTGGAGGGGGGGAGCAATCAGCCCCAGCATTTT. This sequence encodes CASSLEGGSNQPQHF. The chain couples TRBV5-1 to TRBJ1-5, with D possibly matching TRBD1 (6 bases). CDR1 is SGHRS, CDR2 YFSETQ, per germline. The V and J ends lost 0 bases and 1 base respectively, with 8 bases between them. The CDR3 is 15 residues long.

The V and J genes are TRBV19 and TRBJ1-5; 9 nucleotides match TRBD1. Germline V lookup: CDR1 LNHDA, CDR2 SQIVND (reference sequence). The CDR3 sequence is 15 residues long. The V segment lost 3 bases and the J segment 6 bases; nucleotides outside the gene matches: 6. CDR3 nucleotide sequence: TGTGCCAGTAGTATTGAACAGGGGGCAAGTCAGCCCCAGCATTTT. As protein: CASSIEQGASQPQHF.

The V and J genes are TRBV11-2 and TRBJ1-1, with D perhaps TRBD1 (6 bases). Trimming took off 0 bases at V and 0 bases at J, with 14 bases between the two ends. From germline, CDR1 is SGHAT and CDR2 FQNNGV. This CDR3 spans 17 amino acids. DNA of the CDR3: TGTGCCAGCAGCTTAGAGGGACACCCGGGAATGAACACTGAAGCTTTCTTT. This translates into CASSLEGHPGMNTEAFF.

The J gene is TRBJ1-1, the V gene TRBV9, with 7 nucleotides matching TRBD1. With V trimmed by 3 bases and J by 2 bases, 4 bases remained unmatched. Germline V gene sequence: CDR1 SGDLS, CDR2 YYNGEE. The CDR3 spans 14 residues. The CDR3 is CASSGRDSNTEAFF. In DNA form, the CDR3 reads TGTGCCAGCAGCGGCCGGGACAGTAACACTGAAGCTTTCTTT.